What follows are 24 T cell receptor beta chains derived from one specimen sequenced in a study of long-term antiretroviral therapy in people with HIV (dated by TCRdb to about 2022). Sequencing of the TRB variable region was done with the immunoSEQ hsTCRB v3.0 assay at survey level resolution. Entries here come from immuneACCESS through TCRdb and include only in-frame sequences with V and J called. Some clones fail to appear in such tables; in the studies checked, an unresolved V gene covers under half of the shortfall, and the cause of the remainder is unknown. In all, the sample holds about 43,000 clones, and around 86% of those were seen once. The ten largest clones take up around 4.7% of the sample. The sequenced sample was unsorted PBMCs, obtained 0.1 years before starting antiretroviral therapy. These receptor sequences come from a woman between 45 and 60 years old with HIV.

The V gene is TRBV7-3, the J gene TRBJ2-1; D is uncertain. V lost 2 bases, J lost 7 bases, and 9 bases lay in between. The CDR3 runs 13 residues. The germline V gene encodes CDR1 SGHTA and CDR2 FQGTGA. CDR3: CASSLQVGNEQFF. In DNA form, the CDR3 reads TGTGCCAGCAGCTTACAAGTGGGGAATGAGCAGTTCTTC.

V usage is TRBV7-6 and J usage is TRBJ2-3; 11 bases are shared with TRBD2. The CDR3 length is 18 residues. Germline V gene lookup returns CDR1 SGHVS and CDR2 FNYEAQ. J gave up 0 bases and V 1 base, and 6 bases lay outside the gene matches. This CDR3 reads CASSLVPSGGTSTDTQYF. In DNA, the CDR3 is TGTGCCAGCAGCTTAGTGCCTAGCGGGGGGACTAGCACAGATACGCAGTATTTT.

DNA for the CDR3: TGTGCCAGCAGCCCCGGACAGGGCTACGAGCAGTACTTC. It encodes CASSPGQGYEQYF. The chain has TRBV13 and TRBJ2-7, with TRBD1 matching 8 bases. From germline, CDR1 is PRHDT and CDR2 FYEKMQ (reference sequence). CDR3 size: 13 residues. The V gene end was trimmed by 5 bases and the J gene end by 3 bases; junction bases not matched to a gene: 3.

This clone showed up just once. This chain uses TRBV5-4 with TRBJ1-4; TRBD1 aligns across 9 bases. Germline V gene data show CDR1 as SGHNT and CDR2 as YYREEE (reference sequence). The CDR3 runs to 14 residues. The V and J ends lost 4 bases and 7 bases, in that order; junction bases with no gene match: 5. CDR3 protein: CASSTGTGIEKLFF. CDR3 DNA sequence: TGTGCCAGCAGCACCGGGACAGGGATTGAAAAACTGTTTTTT.

The chain combines TRBV9 with TRBJ1-4, with a tentative D call TRBD1 (6 bases). Looked up from germline, CDR1 is SGDLS and CDR2 is YYNGEE. The V end lost 0 bases, the J end lost 8 bases, and 11 bases lay between the germline ends. The CDR3 is 14 residues long. DNA for the CDR3: TGTGCCAGCAGCGTAGGGGGGGCTACGGAAAAACTGTTTTTT. This translates into CASSVGGATEKLFF.

This chain joins TRBV18 and TRBJ2-1; TRBD1 agrees at 7 bases. The V gene end was trimmed by 2 bases and the J gene end by 6 bases; junction bases not matched to a gene: 7. The length of the CDR3 is 15 residues. Germline V gene lookup returns CDR1 KGHSH and CDR2 LQKENI. CDR3 in amino acids: CASSPGQVGINEQFF. The CDR3 DNA reads as TGTGCCAGCTCACCAGGACAGGTTGGTATCAATGAGCAGTTCTTC.

DNA for the CDR3: TGTGCCAGCAGTGGTACATCGTACCAAGAGACCCAGTACTTC. This translates into CASSGTSYQETQYF. This chain links TRBV6-1 with TRBJ2-5; no clear D gene. The CDR3 is 14 residues long. The V end was cut by 4 bases, the J end by 0 bases, with 9 bases between. Germline V lookup: CDR1 MNHNS, CDR2 SASEGT.

This clone was picked up a small number of times. The chain carries TRBV6-5 and TRBJ1-2; the D is unclear. The CDR3 spans 13 residues. The V end lost 6 bases, the J end lost 0 bases, and 8 bases lay between the germline ends. CDR1 and CDR2 from the germline V gene are MNHEY and SVGAGI. The CDR3 sequence is CASRPFANYGYTF. The DNA for the CDR3 is TGTGCCAGCAGACCGTTTGCTAACTATGGCTACACCTTC.

This chain uses TRBV7-9 with TRBJ1-6; TRBD1 matches 8 bases. CDR1 is SEHNR, CDR2 FQNEAQ, per germline (reference sequence). After removal of 0 bases from V and 7 bases from J, the junction contained 8 bases not matched to a gene. CDR3 size: 17 residues. CDR3 protein: CASSLALGTGRNSPLHF. CDR3 coding DNA: TGTGCCAGCAGCTTAGCTCTAGGGACAGGACGGAATTCACCCCTCCACTTT.

This clone appeared a single time. The chain employs TRBV4-1 and TRBJ1-4, with D possibly TRBD1 on 6 matching bases. The V gene lost 1 base and the J gene lost 3 bases, with 15 bases spanning the gap. CDR3 size: 17 residues. The germline V gene has CDR1 MGHRA and CDR2 YSYEKL. As DNA, the CDR3 is TGCGCCAGCAGCCAAGTAGTGACGACAGGACCTAATGAAAAACTGTTTTTT. Its translation is CASSQVVTTGPNEKLFF.

The rearrangement uses TRBV7-6 and TRBJ2-7; TRBD1 aligns across 9 bases. CDR3 length: 15 residues. CDR1 SGHVS and CDR2 FNYEAQ come from the germline V gene. V lost 5 bases and J lost 2; bases outside the gene matches: 7. CDR3 DNA: TGTGCCAGCAGCCAGCGGACAGGGGTGCCCTACGAGCAGTACTTC. Translated, it gives CASSQRTGVPYEQYF.

The chain uses TRBV5-1 and TRBJ1-3, with a possible D match to TRBD1 (5 bases). The CDR3 runs 16 residues. Trimming took off 1 base at V and 4 bases at J, with 15 bases between the two ends. The V gene's germline CDR1 is SGHRS and CDR2 YFSETQ. The CDR3 DNA is TGCGCCAGCAGCTTGTCAGGGTCGCAATTCGGAAACACCATATATTTT. Translating gives CASSLSGSQFGNTIYF.

The V and J genes are TRBV29-1 and TRBJ1-1; D not certain. Trimming took 8 bases from V and 4 from J, leaving 20 bases between them. This CDR3 has 14 amino acids. Germline V gene data show CDR1 as SQVTM and CDR2 as ANQGSEA. CDR3 sequence: CSSREAGASTEAFF. The CDR3 DNA reads TGCAGCTCTAGAGAGGCAGGAGCGAGCACTGAAGCTTTCTTT.

This clone has only one observation. The chain combines TRBV6-5 with TRBJ2-2; TRBD2 is a possible D gene (6 bases). CDR1 and CDR2 from the germline V gene are MNHEY and SVGAGI. Trimming cost V 6 bases and J 4 bases, with 15 bases left between them. The length of the CDR3 is 15 residues. In DNA form, the CDR3 reads TGTGCCAGCAGCCCCAGGAGGGTGGGCACCGGGGAGCTGTTTTTT. Translated, it gives CASSPRRVGTGELFF.

The V gene is TRBV27, the J gene TRBJ1-1, with unresolved D. Deletions cut 0 bases from V and 2 bases from J, with 4 bases between. Germline CDR1 and CDR2: MNHEY and SMNVEV (reference sequence). This CDR3 region has 13 residues. This CDR3 reads CASSLSENTEAFF. CDR3 nucleotide sequence: TGTGCCAGCAGTTTATCGGAAAACACTGAAGCTTTCTTT.

V usage is TRBV27 and J usage is TRBJ1-5; tentatively, D is TRBD1 (6 bases). Looked up from germline, CDR1 is MNHEY and CDR2 is SMNVEV (reference sequence). The CDR3 covers 15 residues. V shed 1 base and J shed 5 bases, with 12 bases lying between them. CDR3 loop: CASSLWGAVDQPQHF. The CDR3 bases are TGTGCCAGCAGTTTATGGGGGGCAGTGGATCAGCCCCAGCATTTT.

V and J are TRBV11-3 and TRBJ2-3; D possibly corresponds to TRBD2 (6 bases). Trimming took off 5 bases at V and 11 bases at J, with 23 bases between the two ends. The germline CDR1 and CDR2 sequences are SGHNT and YENEEA. CDR3 length: 15 residues. CDR3 sequence: CASSPAAGSPSGQYF. The CDR3 DNA follows: TGTGCCAGCAGCCCCGCGGCGGGGTCCCCTAGTGGGCAGTATTTT.

This clone was recorded a few times. In DNA, the CDR3 is TGTGCCAGCAGCTCAACAGGGGGCTCGGATGGCTACACCTTC. This gives the protein CASSSTGGSDGYTF. The chain uses TRBV7-3 and TRBJ1-2; TRBD1 matches at 9 bases. J was trimmed by 6 bases and V by 4 bases; bases with no gene match: 6. CDR3 length: 14 residues. Germline CDR1 SGHTA, CDR2 FQGTGA.

This chain connects TRBV7-8 to TRBJ1-1, with D hard to call. Trimming took 2 bases from V and 0 from J, leaving 10 bases between them. The CDR3 runs 15 residues. The V gene's germline CDR1 is SGHVS and CDR2 FQNEAQ. This CDR3 is CASSLLVRMNTEAFF. The CDR3 DNA follows: TGTGCCAGCAGCTTACTGGTGAGGATGAACACTGAAGCTTTCTTT. The entire variable domain, with the rest obtained from reference TRBV7-8 and TRBJ1-1, is as follows: GAGVSQSPRYKVAKRGQDVALRCDPISGHVSLFWYQQALGQGPEFLTYFQNEAQLDKSGLPSDRFFAERPEGSVSTLKIQRTQQEDSAVYLCASSLLVRMNTEAFFGQGTRLTVV.

The J gene is TRBJ1-4, the V gene TRBV7-9, with D hard to call. V gave up 4 bases and J gave up 1 base, with 10 bases separating them. CDR3 length: 15 residues. Germline V lookup: CDR1 SEHNR, CDR2 FQNEAQ (reference sequence). The CDR3 bases are TGTGCCAGCAGCTCTCACTTGGGAACTAATGAAAAACTGTTTTTT. Its protein is CASSSHLGTNEKLFF.

The rearrangement links TRBV7-9 to TRBJ2-1; D may be TRBD2 (5 bases). V was shortened by 2 bases and J by 8 bases, with 13 bases between the two germline ends. The CDR3 is made up of 14 amino acids. In germline, CDR1 is SEHNR, CDR2 FQNEAQ (reference sequence). CDR3 nucleotide sequence: TGTGCCAGCAGCTTAATCCTAGCTAGGGATGAGCAGTTCTTC. It yields the protein CASSLILARDEQFF.

This clone was detected once. The rearrangement joins TRBV5-6 to TRBJ2-7; D remains ambiguous. The length of the CDR3 is 15 residues. The V and J ends lost 5 bases and 0 bases respectively, with 15 bases between them. The V gene's germline CDR1 is SGHDT and CDR2 YYEEEE. The CDR3 region has the DNA TGTGCCAGCAGTTACCGGCAACTGGGCTCCTACGAGCAGTACTTC. Protein: CASSYRQLGSYEQYF. Full variable domain (missing parts from reference TRBV5-6 and TRBJ2-7): DAGVTQSPTHLIKTRGQQVTLRCSPKSGHDTVSWYQQALGQGPQFIFQYYEEEERQRGNFPDRFSGHQFPNYSSELNVNALLLGDSALYLCASSYRQLGSYEQYFGPGTRLTVT.

This clone occurred once. The genes are TRBV10-3 and TRBJ1-2; D possibly corresponds to TRBD1 (6 bases). Trimming left V 10 bases short and J 4 bases short, with 19 bases between. This CDR3 has 14 residues. Germline V CDR1 and CDR2: ENHRY, SYGVKD. This chain's CDR3 is CATPASGDFYGYTF. The CDR3 DNA reads TGTGCCACCCCGGCGTCAGGGGACTTCTATGGCTACACCTTC.

The genes are TRBV11-1 and TRBJ2-5; 8 bases agree with TRBD2. Germline values: CDR1 SGHAT, CDR2 FQDESV (reference sequence). This CDR3 region has 16 residues. After removal of 5 bases from V and 3 bases from J, the junction contained 11 bases not matched to a gene. The CDR3 here is CASSPLTRGGEETQYF. CDR3 bases: TGTGCCAGCAGCCCCCTTACCCGGGGGGGTGAAGAGACCCAGTACTTC.